These T cell receptor beta chains were read from a single sample in a study of T cells in Graves' hyperthyroidism and ophthalmopathy. TCRdb recomputed calls from the multiplex PCR reads with MiXCR, one row per CDR3 protein. The sample includes fewer than 350,000 distinct CDR3 sequences, roughly an eighth of them seen just once. What was sequenced was blood. The receptors were sampled from a woman in her thirties or forties with Graves' hyperthyroidism. Each CDR3 is given with its conserved first and last residue. D genes are given only for firm matches. Rows may omit the clone size; those that give it use once, few, many or a size class.

D gene	V gene	clone size	J gene	CDR3 DNA	CDR3 protein
-	TRBV19	many	TRBJ1-1	TGTGCCAGTACTCAGGGCGGCTCCACTGAAGCTTTCTTT	CASTQGGSTEAFF
TRBD2	TRBV12-3/TRBV12-4	many	TRBJ2-1	TGTGCCAGCAGGACAACCGGGACTAGCGGGAGCGATGAGCAGTTCTTC	CASRTTGTSGSDEQFF
TRBD2	TRBV9	many	TRBJ2-1	TGTGCCAGCGGGATTATAGCGGGAGGGCCGGGCAATGAGCAGTTCTTC	CASGIIAGGPGNEQFF
-	TRBV2	-	TRBJ2-1	TGTGCCAGCAGTAAACTAAGCGGAGGGGTCTGCAATGAGCAGTTCTTC	CASSKLSGGVCNEQFF
TRBD1	TRBV2	many	TRBJ2-5	TGTGCCGCCCTTTGGACAGGGGCCGCCCAAGAGACCCAGTACTTC	CAALWTGAAQETQYF
TRBD2	TRBV20-1	-	TRBJ2-7	TGCAGTGCTGGGCGAGCGGGAGGGGCCCTTACCTACGAGCAGTACTTC	CSAGRAGGALTYEQYF
-	TRBV12-3/TRBV12-4	many	TRBJ1-1	TGTGCCAGCAGTCTCTGGCTGAACACTGAAGCTTTCTTT	CASSLWLNTEAFF
-	TRBV2	many	TRBJ2-1	TGTGCCAGCAGTGAAGTAAAGGGGGGTGAGCAGTTCTTC	CASSEVKGGEQFF
TRBD2	TRBV11-2	-	TRBJ2-3	TGTGCCAGCCGCACTAGCGGGACGACAGATACGCAGTATTTT	CASRTSGTTDTQYF
-	TRBV15	many	TRBJ2-1	TGTGCCACCAGCAGAGTTCGGGGGGCGGATGAGCAGTTCTTC	CATSRVRGADEQFF
-	TRBV3-1	many	TRBJ2-7	TGTGCCAGCAGCCAAGATTGGGCCCAGTCTGAGCAGTACTTC	CASSQDWAQSEQYF
-	TRBV11-3	many	TRBJ1-1	TGTGCCAGCAGCCGCCTACCGGACACGAACACTGAAGCTTTCTTT	CASSRLPDTNTEAFF
TRBD1	TRBV10-3	few	TRBJ2-7	TGTGCCATCAGTGATGGACAGGGTTTGACCCGCGAGCAGTACTTC	CAISDGQGLTREQYF
-	TRBV9	few	TRBJ1-1	TGTGCCAGCTCGGTGGCTGGACAAAACACTGAAGCTTTCTTT	CASSVAGQNTEAFF
-	TRBV18	many	TRBJ2-5	TGTGCCAGCTCACCGGACATGGAGACCCAGTACTTC	CASSPDMETQYF
TRBD1	TRBV19	-	TRBJ1-1	TGTGCCAGTAGTATTTTCGGGACAGGGGGCTCTGAAGCTTTCTTT	CASSIFGTGGSEAFF
-	TRBV27	many	TRBJ2-5	TGTGCCAGCAGTTCATGGGCTGCACCCCAAGAGACCCAGTACTTC	CASSSWAAPQETQYF
-	TRBV3-1	few	TRBJ1-6	TGTGCCAGCAGCCGACGGACAGCCGGGGAGTCACCCCTCCACTTT	CASSRRTAGESPLHF
-	TRBV13	many	TRBJ1-2	TGTGCCAGCAGCCCCCTAAACTATGGCTACACCTTC	CASSPLNYGYTF
TRBD1	TRBV3-1	many	TRBJ2-4	TGTGCCAGCAGCCCGGGACAGAAGAACCTAAACATTCAGTACTTC	CASSPGQKNLNIQYF
-	TRBV5-1	many	TRBJ2-5	TGCGCCAGCAGCTTGGCCCTTGACAGGGAGACCCAGTACTTC	CASSLALDRETQYF
-	TRBV10-3	-	TRBJ2-5	TGTGCCATCAGCGGGAGCCAAGAGACCCAGTACTTC	CAISGSQETQYF
-	TRBV2	many	TRBJ1-1	TGTGCCAGCAGTGTCCACAATTTGAACACTGAAGCTTTCTTT	CASSVHNLNTEAFF
-	TRBV20-1	-	TRBJ2-3	TGCAGTCCGGAGGAGGGGACGCAGTATTTT	CSPEEGTQYF
TRBD1	TRBV19	many	TRBJ1-1	TGTGCCAGTAGTCACCCCCGACAGGGCGGCACTGAAGCTTTCTTT	CASSHPRQGGTEAFF
-	TRBV3-1	few	TRBJ2-2	TGTGCCAGCAGCCAAGATCTATGGGAGCTGTTTTTT	CASSQDLWELFF
-	TRBV9	few	TRBJ1-3	TGTGCCAGCAGCGTAGGTGAAGTCACTCGCTCTGGAAACACCATATATTTT	CASSVGEVTRSGNTIYF
-	TRBV6-2/TRBV6-3	few	TRBJ1-5	TGTGCCAGCACCTATCAGGGACGCAATCAGCCCCAGCATTTT	CASTYQGRNQPQHF
-	TRBV5-1	few	TRBJ1-4	TGCGCCAGCAGCGGTGGGGGGAATGAAAAACTGTTTTTT	CASSGGGNEKLFF
-	TRBV12-3/TRBV12-4	many	TRBJ2-2	TGTGCCAGCAGGCCAAGCGGGCCCACCGGGGAGCTGTTTTTT	CASRPSGPTGELFF
-	TRBV12-3/TRBV12-4	many	TRBJ2-7	TGTGCCAGCACCAACCGGGCCCGGGCCTACGAGCAGTACTTC	CASTNRARAYEQYF
-	TRBV12-3/TRBV12-4	few	TRBJ2-2	TGTGCCAGCAGTTTGATGGGGGGTTCGGGGGAGCTGTTTTTT	CASSLMGGSGELFF
TRBD1	TRBV20-1	many	TRBJ2-7	TGCAGTGCTAGAGATTTGGGGACAGGGGCCCACGAGCAGTACTTC	CSARDLGTGAHEQYF
TRBD2	TRBV29-1	many	TRBJ2-5	TGCAGCTCGTCTAGCGGGAGGGCCATAGAGACCCAGTACTTC	CSSSSGRAIETQYF
TRBD1	TRBV20-1	few	TRBJ2-5	TGCAGTGCCCCCGGGACAGGAACGTCAGAGACCCAGTACTTC	CSAPGTGTSETQYF
TRBD2	TRBV14	-	TRBJ2-7	TGTGCCAGCAGCCCGCAACTAGCGGGACTATACGAGCAGTACTTC	CASSPQLAGLYEQYF
-	TRBV25-1	-	TRBJ2-2	TGTGCCAGCAGGTTGAGTTCCACCGGGGAGCTGTTTTTT	CASRLSSTGELFF
-	TRBV6-1	many	TRBJ1-1	TGTGCCAGCAGTGATTTCGGCAGGAACACTGAAGCTTTCTTT	CASSDFGRNTEAFF
-	TRBV28	many	TRBJ1-6	TGTGCCAGCAGTGGCCCTAATTCACCCCTCCACTTT	CASSGPNSPLHF
TRBD2	TRBV12-5	many	TRBJ2-3	TGTGCTAGTGCCGTTACTAGCGGGAGCACAGATACGCAGTATTTT	CASAVTSGSTDTQYF
TRBD1	TRBV2	many	TRBJ1-1	TGTGCCAGCAGACAGGACAGGGCGAACACTGAAGCTTTCTTT	CASRQDRANTEAFF
TRBD2	TRBV20-1	many	TRBJ2-5	TGCAGTGCTGATTTAGCGGGAGTTGGGGAGACCCAGTACTTC	CSADLAGVGETQYF
-	TRBV7-9	-	TRBJ1-2	TGTGCCAGCAGCTCAGCTGACCGGGGCTACACCTTC	CASSSADRGYTF
TRBD1	TRBV24-1	few	TRBJ2-1	TGTGCCACCAGTGACGAGACAGGGTCGTCCTACAATGAGCAGTTCTTC	CATSDETGSSYNEQFF
TRBD2	TRBV6-1	few	TRBJ2-7	TGTGCCAGCACCGGTAGCGGGAGACCCGAGCAGTACTTC	CASTGSGRPEQYF
TRBD1	TRBV7-9	-	TRBJ2-3	TGTGCCAGCAGCCCAAGGACAGGCAAAAACACAGATACGCAGTATTTT	CASSPRTGKNTDTQYF